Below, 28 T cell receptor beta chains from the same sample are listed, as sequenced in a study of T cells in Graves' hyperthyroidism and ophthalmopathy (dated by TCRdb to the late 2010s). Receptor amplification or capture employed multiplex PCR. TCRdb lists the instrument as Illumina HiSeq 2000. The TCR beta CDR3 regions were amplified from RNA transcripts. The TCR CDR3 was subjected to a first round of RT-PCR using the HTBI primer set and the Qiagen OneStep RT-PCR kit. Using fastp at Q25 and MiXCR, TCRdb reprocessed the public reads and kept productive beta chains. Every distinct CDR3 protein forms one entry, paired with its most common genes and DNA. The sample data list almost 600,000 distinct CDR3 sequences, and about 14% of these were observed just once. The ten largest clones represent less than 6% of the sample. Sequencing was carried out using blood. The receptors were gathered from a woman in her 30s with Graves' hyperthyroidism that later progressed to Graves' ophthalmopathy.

In nucleotides, the CDR3 is TGTGCCAGCAGCCAAGCCCCATGGCGGGAGGGCCCGGATACGCAGTATTTT. This encodes CASSQAPWREGPDTQYF. The V and J genes are TRBV3-1 and TRBJ2-3, with 9 bases that match TRBD2. The CDR3 covers 17 residues. Germline V gene lookup returns CDR1 LGHDT and CDR2 YNNKEL (reference sequence). With 1 base clipped from V and 6 bases from J, the junction kept 11 bases outside the gene matches.

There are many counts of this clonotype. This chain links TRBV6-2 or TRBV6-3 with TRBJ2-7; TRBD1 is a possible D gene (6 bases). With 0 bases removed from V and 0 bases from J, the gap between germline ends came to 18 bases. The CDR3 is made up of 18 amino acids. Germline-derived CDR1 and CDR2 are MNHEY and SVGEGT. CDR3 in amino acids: CASSYSTILRGISYEQYF. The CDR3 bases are TGTGCCAGCAGTTACTCGACTATTTTAAGGGGGATCTCCTACGAGCAGTACTTC.

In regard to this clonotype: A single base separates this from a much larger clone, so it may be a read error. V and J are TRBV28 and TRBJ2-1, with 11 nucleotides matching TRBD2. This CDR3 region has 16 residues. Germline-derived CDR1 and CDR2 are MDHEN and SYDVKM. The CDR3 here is CASSLGLAGANNEQLF. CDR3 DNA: TGTGCCAGCAGTTTAGGACTAGCGGGCGCAAACAATGAGCAGCTCTTC.

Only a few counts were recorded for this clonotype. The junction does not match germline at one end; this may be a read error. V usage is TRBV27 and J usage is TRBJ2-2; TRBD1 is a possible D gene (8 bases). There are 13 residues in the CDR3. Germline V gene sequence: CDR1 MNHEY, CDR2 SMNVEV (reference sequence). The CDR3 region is CACRGRGTGELFF. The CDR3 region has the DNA TGTGCCTGCAGGGGGCGGGGGACCGGGGAGCTGTTTTTT.

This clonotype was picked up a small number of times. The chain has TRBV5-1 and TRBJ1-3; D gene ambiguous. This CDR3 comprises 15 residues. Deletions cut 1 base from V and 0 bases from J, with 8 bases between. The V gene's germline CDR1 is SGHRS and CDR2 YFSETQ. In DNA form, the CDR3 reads TGCGCCAGCAGCTTGAAGCCAGCCTCTGGAAACACCATATATTTT. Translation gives CASSLKPASGNTIYF.

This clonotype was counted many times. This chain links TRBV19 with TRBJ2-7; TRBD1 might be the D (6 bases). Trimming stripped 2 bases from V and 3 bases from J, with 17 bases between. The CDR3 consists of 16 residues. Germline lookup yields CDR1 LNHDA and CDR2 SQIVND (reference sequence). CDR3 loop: CASSISPGTLHYEQYF. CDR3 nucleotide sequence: TGTGCCAGTAGTATATCTCCCGGGACACTGCACTACGAGCAGTACTTC.

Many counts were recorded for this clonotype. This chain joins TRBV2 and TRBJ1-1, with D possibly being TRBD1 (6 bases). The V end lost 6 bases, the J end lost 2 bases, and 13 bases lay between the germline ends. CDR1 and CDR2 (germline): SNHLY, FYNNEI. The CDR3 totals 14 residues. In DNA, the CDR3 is TGTGCCAGCAGGGAGGGGACAAGCAACACTGAAGCTTTCTTT. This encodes CASREGTSNTEAFF.

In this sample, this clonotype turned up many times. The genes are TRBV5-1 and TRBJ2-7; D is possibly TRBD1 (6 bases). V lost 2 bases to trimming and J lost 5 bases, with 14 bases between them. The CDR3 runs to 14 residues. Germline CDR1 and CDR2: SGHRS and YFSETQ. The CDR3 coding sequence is TGCGCCAGCAGCTTAGACAGGTCCCCTAACGAGCAGTACTTC. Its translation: CASSLDRSPNEQYF. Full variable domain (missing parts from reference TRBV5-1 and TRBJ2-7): KAGVTQTPRYLIKTRGQQVTLSCSPISGHRSVSWYQQTPGQGLQFLFEYFSETQRNKGNFPGRFSGRQFSNSRSEMNVSTLELGDSALYLCASSLDRSPNEQYFGPGTRLTVT.

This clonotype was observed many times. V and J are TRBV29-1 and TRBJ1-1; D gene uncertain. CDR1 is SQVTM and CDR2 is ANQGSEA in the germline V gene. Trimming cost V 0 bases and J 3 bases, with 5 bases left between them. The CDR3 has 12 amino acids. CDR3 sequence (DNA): TGCAGCGTTGAAGAGGTGGACACTGAAGCTTTCTTT. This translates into CSVEEVDTEAFF.

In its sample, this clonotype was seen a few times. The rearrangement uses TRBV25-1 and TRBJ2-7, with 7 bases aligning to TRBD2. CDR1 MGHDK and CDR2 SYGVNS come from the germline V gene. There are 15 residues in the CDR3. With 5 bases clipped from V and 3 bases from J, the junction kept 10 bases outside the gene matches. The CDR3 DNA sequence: TGTGCCAGCAGTTCAATGGGGGGGGGGGGCTACGAGCAGTACTTC. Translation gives CASSSMGGGGYEQYF.

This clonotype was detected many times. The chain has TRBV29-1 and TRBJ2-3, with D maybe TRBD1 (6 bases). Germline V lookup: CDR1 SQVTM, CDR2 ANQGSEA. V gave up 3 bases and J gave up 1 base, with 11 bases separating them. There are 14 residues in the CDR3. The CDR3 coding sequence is TGCAGCGTTGAGAAACAGGGCGGCACAGATACGCAGTATTTT. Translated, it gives CSVEKQGGTDTQYF.

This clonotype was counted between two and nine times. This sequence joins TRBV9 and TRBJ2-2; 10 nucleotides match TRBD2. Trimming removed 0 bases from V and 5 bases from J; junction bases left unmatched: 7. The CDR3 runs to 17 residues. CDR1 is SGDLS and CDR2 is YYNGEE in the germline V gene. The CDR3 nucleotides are TGTGCCAGCAGCGTAGATTCTAGCGGGAGACGTACCGGGGAGCTGTTTTTT. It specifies CASSVDSSGRRTGELFF.

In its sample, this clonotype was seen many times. The DNA of the CDR3 is TGCGCCAGCAGCTGGGGACAGGAGGCCTACGAGCAGTACTTC. Encoded protein: CASSWGQEAYEQYF. The gene calls are TRBV5-1 and TRBJ2-7; 8 nucleotides align to TRBD1. V dropped 3 bases and J dropped 2; count of bases not matched to a gene: 4. Per the germline V gene, CDR1 is SGHRS and CDR2 is YFSETQ. The CDR3 sequence is 14 residues long.

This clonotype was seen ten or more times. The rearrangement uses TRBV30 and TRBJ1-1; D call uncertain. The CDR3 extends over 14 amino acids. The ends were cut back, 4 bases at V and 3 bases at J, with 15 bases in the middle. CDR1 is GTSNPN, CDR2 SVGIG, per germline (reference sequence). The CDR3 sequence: CAWTRTAQYTEAFF. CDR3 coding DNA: TGTGCCTGGACCAGGACGGCCCAATACACTGAAGCTTTCTTT.

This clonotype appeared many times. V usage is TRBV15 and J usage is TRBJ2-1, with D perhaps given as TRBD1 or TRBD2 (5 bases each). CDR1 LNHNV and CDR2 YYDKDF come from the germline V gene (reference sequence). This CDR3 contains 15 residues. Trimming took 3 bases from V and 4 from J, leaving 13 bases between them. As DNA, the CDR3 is TGTGCCACCAGCAGGGCCGGGACGCTATACAATGAGCAGTTCTTC. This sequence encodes CATSRAGTLYNEQFF.

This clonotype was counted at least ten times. The CDR3 here is CATSELTSGREETQYF. CDR3 nucleotide sequence: TGTGCCACCAGTGAGTTGACTAGCGGGAGGGAAGAGACCCAGTACTTC. The chain joins TRBV24-1 to TRBJ2-5, with 14 bases lining up with TRBD2. V was clipped by 4 bases and J by 3 bases; unmatched bases: 3. Germline CDR1 KGHDR, CDR2 SFDVKD. The CDR3 loop spans 16 amino acids.

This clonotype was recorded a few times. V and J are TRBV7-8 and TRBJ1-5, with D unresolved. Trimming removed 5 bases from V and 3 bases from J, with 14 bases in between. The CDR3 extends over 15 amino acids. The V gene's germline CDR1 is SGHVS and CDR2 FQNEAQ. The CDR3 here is CASSPRTPDNQPQHF. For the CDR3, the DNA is TGTGCCAGCAGCCCTAGAACCCCCGACAATCAGCCCCAGCATTTT.

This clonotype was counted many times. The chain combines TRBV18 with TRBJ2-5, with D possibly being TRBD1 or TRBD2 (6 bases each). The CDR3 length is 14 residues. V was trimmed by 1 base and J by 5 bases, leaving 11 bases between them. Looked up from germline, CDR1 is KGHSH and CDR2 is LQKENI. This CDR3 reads CASSPRQGRETQYF. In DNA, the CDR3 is TGTGCCAGCTCACCACGCCAGGGGAGGGAGACCCAGTACTTC.

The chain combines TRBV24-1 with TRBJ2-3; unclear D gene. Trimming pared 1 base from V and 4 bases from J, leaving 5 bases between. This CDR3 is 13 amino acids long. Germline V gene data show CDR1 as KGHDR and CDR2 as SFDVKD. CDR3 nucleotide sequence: TGTGCCACCAGTGATTTTGCTCCAGATACGCAGTATTTT. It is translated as CATSDFAPDTQYF.

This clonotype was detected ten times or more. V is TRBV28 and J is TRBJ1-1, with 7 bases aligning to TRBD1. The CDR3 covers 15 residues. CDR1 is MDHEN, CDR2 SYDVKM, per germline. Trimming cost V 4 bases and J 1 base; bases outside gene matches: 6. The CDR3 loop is CASSSPTGKNTEAFF. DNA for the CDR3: TGTGCCAGCAGTTCCCCGACAGGGAAGAACACTGAAGCTTTCTTT.

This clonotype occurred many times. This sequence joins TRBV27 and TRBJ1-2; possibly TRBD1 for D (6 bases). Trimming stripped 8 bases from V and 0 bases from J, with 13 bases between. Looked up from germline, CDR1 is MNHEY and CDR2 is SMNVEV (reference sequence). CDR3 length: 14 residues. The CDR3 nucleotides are TGTGCCAGCCATCCGGGACACTCTAACTATGGCTACACCTTC. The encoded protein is CASHPGHSNYGYTF.

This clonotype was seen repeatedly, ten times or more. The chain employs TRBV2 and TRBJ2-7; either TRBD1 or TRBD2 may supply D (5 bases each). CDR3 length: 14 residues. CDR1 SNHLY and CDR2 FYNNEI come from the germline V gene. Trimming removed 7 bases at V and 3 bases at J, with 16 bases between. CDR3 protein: CASTGTASLYEQYF. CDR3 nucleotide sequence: TGTGCCAGCACCGGGACCGCCTCCCTCTACGAGCAGTACTTC.

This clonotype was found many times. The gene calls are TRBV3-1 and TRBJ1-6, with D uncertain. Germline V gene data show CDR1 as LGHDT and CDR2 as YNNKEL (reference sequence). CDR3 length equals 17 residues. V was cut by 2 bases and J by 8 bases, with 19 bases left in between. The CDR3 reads CASSQLPVGVSYSPLHF. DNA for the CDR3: TGTGCCAGCAGCCAACTTCCCGTCGGGGTCTCTTATTCACCCCTCCACTTT.

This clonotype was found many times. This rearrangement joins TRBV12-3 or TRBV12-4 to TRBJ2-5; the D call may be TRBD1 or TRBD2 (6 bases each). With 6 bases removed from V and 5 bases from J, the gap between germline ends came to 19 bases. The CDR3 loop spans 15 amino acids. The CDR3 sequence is CASSQGGLRWETQYF. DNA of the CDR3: TGTGCCAGCAGCCAAGGGGGGCTGCGGTGGGAGACCCAGTACTTC.

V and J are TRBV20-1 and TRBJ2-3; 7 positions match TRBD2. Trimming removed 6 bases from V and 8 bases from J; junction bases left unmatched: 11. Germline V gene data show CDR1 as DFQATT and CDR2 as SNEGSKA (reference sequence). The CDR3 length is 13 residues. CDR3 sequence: CSAGTTGGGTQYF. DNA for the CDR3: TGCAGTGCCGGGACTACCGGTGGGGGTACGCAGTATTTT.

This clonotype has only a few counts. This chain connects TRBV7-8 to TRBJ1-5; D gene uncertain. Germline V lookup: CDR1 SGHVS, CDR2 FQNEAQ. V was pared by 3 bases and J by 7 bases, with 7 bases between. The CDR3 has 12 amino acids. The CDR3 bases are TGTGCCAGCAGCTTCTCAGAACAGCCCCAGCATTTT. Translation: CASSFSEQPQHF.

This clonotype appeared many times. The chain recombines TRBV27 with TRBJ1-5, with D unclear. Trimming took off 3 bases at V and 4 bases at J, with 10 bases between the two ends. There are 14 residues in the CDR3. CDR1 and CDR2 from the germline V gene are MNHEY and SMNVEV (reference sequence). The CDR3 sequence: CASSFSHPNQPQHF. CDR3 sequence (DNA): TGTGCCAGCAGTTTTTCGCACCCTAATCAGCCCCAGCATTTT.

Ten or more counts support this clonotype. In DNA, the CDR3 is TGTGCCAGCATAGGAGGGTCTGAAGCTTTCTTT. This gives the protein CASIGGSEAFF. V is TRBV2 and J is TRBJ1-1, with unresolved D. The CDR3 has 11 residues. Germline V lookup: CDR1 SNHLY, CDR2 FYNNEI. V was pared by 7 bases and J by 6 bases, with 9 bases between.